This T cell receptor beta chain emerged from a study of shared clonotypes between healthy human individuals. The CDR3 totals 14 residues. With 0 bases removed from V and 2 bases from J, the gap between germline ends came to 8 bases. Germline assignment: CDR1 SNHLY and CDR2 FYNNEI. Profiling relied on immunoSEQ multiplex PCR, and the TCRdb table lists in-frame clones only, not all of them. The sample lists hundreds of thousands of clones; roughly 84% were seen once. The clonotype was recovered from a young man in good health. What was sequenced was memory CD8+ T cells sorted from blood. Subset reported: CD45RO+ cells pooled with CCR7-negative TemRA cells. The V gene is TRBV2, the J gene TRBJ2-7; TRBD2 might be the D (5 bases). CDR3 region: CASSEAGATYEQYF. In DNA form, the CDR3 reads TGTGCCAGCAGTGAAGCGGGAGCAACCTACGAGCAGTACTTC.